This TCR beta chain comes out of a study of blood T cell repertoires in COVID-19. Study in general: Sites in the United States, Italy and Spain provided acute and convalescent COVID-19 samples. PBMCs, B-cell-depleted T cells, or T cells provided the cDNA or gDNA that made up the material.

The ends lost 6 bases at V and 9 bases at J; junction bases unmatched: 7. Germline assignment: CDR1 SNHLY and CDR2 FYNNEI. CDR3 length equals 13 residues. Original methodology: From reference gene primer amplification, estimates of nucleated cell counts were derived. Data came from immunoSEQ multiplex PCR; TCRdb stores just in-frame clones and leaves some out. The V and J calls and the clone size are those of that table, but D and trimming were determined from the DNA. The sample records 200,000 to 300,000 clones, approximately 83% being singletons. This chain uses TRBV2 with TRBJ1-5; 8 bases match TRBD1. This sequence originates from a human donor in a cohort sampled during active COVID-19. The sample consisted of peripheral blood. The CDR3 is CASRGTGNGPQHF. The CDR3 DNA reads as TGTGCCAGCAGGGGGACAGGCAATGGGCCCCAGCATTTT. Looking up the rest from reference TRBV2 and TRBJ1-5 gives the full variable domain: EPEVTQTPSHQVTQMGQEVILRCVPISNHLYFYWYRQILGQKVEFLVSFYNNEISEKSEIFDDQFSVERPDGSNFTLKIRSTKLEDSAMYFCASRGTGNGPQHFGDGTRLSIL.